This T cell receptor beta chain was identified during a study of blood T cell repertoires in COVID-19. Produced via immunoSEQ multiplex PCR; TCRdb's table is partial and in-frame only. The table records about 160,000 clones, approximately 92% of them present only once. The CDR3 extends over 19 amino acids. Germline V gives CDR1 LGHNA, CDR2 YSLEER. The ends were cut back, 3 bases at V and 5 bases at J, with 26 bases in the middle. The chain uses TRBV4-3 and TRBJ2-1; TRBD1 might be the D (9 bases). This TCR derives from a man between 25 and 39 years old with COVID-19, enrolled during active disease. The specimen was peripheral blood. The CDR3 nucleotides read TGCGCCAGCAGCCAGGTGGACAGGGGAAGTAGCGGGACCCACAATGAGCAGTTCTTC. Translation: CASSQVDRGSSGTHNEQFF.